This is a list of T cell receptor beta chains from one sample in a study of regulatory T cells in long-lasting Graves disease. TCRdb reanalysed the multiplex PCR reads using MiXCR and keeps one entry per CDR3 protein. Of 350,000 to 550,000 distinct CDR3 sequences in the sample, 14% are singletons; the top ten hold roughly 15%. This same sample was also taken into another study, of T cells in Graves' hyperthyroidism and ophthalmopathy.

Sequencing used peripheral blood mononuclear cells (PBMCs), obtained at new diagnosis, from a patient treated with antithyroid drugs. These receptors all come from a woman in her 50s with Graves disease. Both conserved end residues are part of each CDR3. D genes are given only for firm matches. Clone size, where shown, is once, few, many, or a class for clones that have expanded.

clone size,D gene,V gene,CDR3 length,J gene,CDR3 protein,CDR3 DNA
-,TRBD1,TRBV28,19,TRBJ1-5,CAGSFGGAHRGRGNQPQHF,TGTGCCGGCAGTTTTGGAGGCGCACACAGGGGCCGGGGCAATCAGCCCCAGCATTTT
many,-,TRBV7-9,13,TRBJ2-1,CASAYGSYNEQFF,TGTGCCAGCGCATATGGCTCCTACAATGAGCAGTTCTTC
many,-,TRBV20-1,15,TRBJ2-7,CSARDEIALTYEQYF,TGCAGTGCTAGAGATGAAATAGCGTTAACCTACGAGCAGTACTTC
many,-,TRBV24-1,17,TRBJ1-5,CATSDPPTRGVDQPQHF,TGTGCCACCAGTGATCCACCGACGCGGGGGGTCGATCAGCCCCAGCATTTT
many,TRBD2,TRBV2,16,TRBJ2-2,CASSASPSGGSGELFF,TGTGCCAGCAGTGCTTCCCCATCCGGGGGGTCCGGGGAGCTGTTTTTT
-,-,TRBV4-1,15,TRBJ2-3,CASRPLRGSTDTQYF,TGCGCCAGCAGGCCCCTCCGGGGAAGCACAGATACGCAGTATTTT
few,-,TRBV10-2,13,TRBJ2-7,CASSDQVAYEQYF,TGCGCCAGCAGTGACCAGGTCGCCTACGAGCAGTACTTC
many,-,TRBV5-1,15,TRBJ2-3,CASSPEGPRTDTQYF,TGCGCCAGCAGCCCCGAGGGGCCCCGCACAGATACGCAGTATTTT
few,-,TRBV11-3,14,TRBJ2-1,CASSLVGPGNEQFF,TGTGCCAGCAGCTTAGTGGGACCTGGGAATGAGCAGTTCTTC
few,TRBD1,TRBV28,17,TRBJ1-5,CASSLPGQGGSNQPQHF,TGTGCCAGCAGTTTGCCGGGACAGGGGGGAAGCAATCAGCCCCAGCATTTT
-,-,TRBV19,14,TRBJ1-1,CASSIGGGETEAFF,TGTGCCAGTAGTATAGGGGGAGGAGAAACTGAAGCTTTCTTT
few,TRBD2,TRBV19,18,TRBJ2-4,CASSIGLTSGRAKNIQYF,TGTGCCAGTAGTATAGGCCTGACTAGCGGGAGGGCCAAAAACATTCAGTACTTC
-,TRBD1,TRBV18,14,TRBJ1-4,CASSPGQKNEKLFF,TGTGCCAGCTCACCGGGACAGAAAAATGAAAAACTGTTTTTT
few,TRBD2,TRBV29-1,14,TRBJ2-1,CSVEGAGGTNEQFF,TGCAGCGTTGAAGGGGCGGGAGGGACCAATGAGCAGTTCTTC
many,-,TRBV18,14,TRBJ1-1,CASSPLTEHTEAFF,TGTGCCAGCTCACCTCTCACGGAACACACTGAAGCTTTCTTT
-,-,TRBV2,15,TRBJ1-6,CASSDLTGPNSPLHF,TGTGCCAGCAGTGATCTTACAGGGCCTAATTCACCCCTCCACTTT
-,-,TRBV9,14,TRBJ2-5,CASSPGHTKETQYF,TGTGCCAGCAGCCCGGGACACACCAAAGAGACCCAGTACTTC
few,-,TRBV5-1,13,TRBJ2-6,CASGLSGANVLTF,TGCGCCAGCGGACTTTCCGGGGCCAACGTCCTGACTTTC
many,TRBD2,TRBV20-1,14,TRBJ2-3,CSSSSGLQMDTQYF,TGCAGTTCCTCTAGCGGCCTACAAATGGATACGCAGTATTTT
many,-,TRBV3-1,14,TRBJ2-5,CASSQATDQETQYF,TGTGCCAGCAGCCAAGCGACGGACCAAGAGACCCAGTACTTC
many,-,TRBV6-5,15,TRBJ2-5,CASSYSSPDQETQYF,TGTGCCAGCAGTTACTCGAGTCCGGACCAAGAGACCCAGTACTTC
few,-,TRBV3-1,13,TRBJ2-1,CASSQGGDNEQFF,TGTGCCAGCAGCCAAGGTGGGGACAATGAGCAGTTCTTC
few,TRBD1,TRBV10-2,15,TRBJ2-5,CASSESGQGLETQYF,TGCGCCAGCAGTGAGTCAGGACAGGGGTTGGAGACCCAGTACTTC
-,-,TRBV6-2/TRBV6-3,12,TRBJ2-5,CASREGGGTQYF,TGTGCCAGCAGAGAGGGTGGGGGGACCCAGTACTTC
many,TRBD1,TRBV18,15,TRBJ2-7,CASSPYKGQGGEQYF,TGTGCCAGCTCACCATATAAGGGACAGGGAGGCGAGCAGTACTTC
once,TRBD2,TRBV19,17,TRBJ2-2,CASSKHPSGSLTGELFF,TGTGCCAGTAGTAAACATCCTAGCGGGAGTCTTACCGGGGAGCTGTTTTTT
many,-,TRBV12-3/TRBV12-4,13,TRBJ2-5,CASSPPGGLTQYF,TGTGCCAGCAGTCCACCCGGGGGACTGACCCAGTACTTC
many,-,TRBV3-1,15,TRBJ2-7,CASSQDAHRGNEQYF,TGTGCCAGCAGCCAAGACGCCCACAGAGGCAACGAGCAGTACTTC
many,-,TRBV28,13,TRBJ2-5,CASRPGGRETQYF,TGTGCCAGCAGACCCGGGGGGCGAGAGACCCAGTACTTC
few,TRBD1,TRBV3-1,15,TRBJ1-1,CASSQGAGGFSEAFF,TGTGCCAGCAGCCAAGGGGCAGGGGGTTTTTCTGAAGCTTTCTTT
many,-,TRBV2,14,TRBJ2-1,CASSEGRISNEQFF,TGTGCCAGCAGTGAAGGGAGAATAAGCAATGAGCAGTTCTTC
-,TRBD2,TRBV5-6,16,TRBJ2-1,CASSFQGASGINEQFF,TGTGCCAGCAGCTTTCAAGGGGCTAGCGGGATCAATGAGCAGTTCTTC
many,TRBD2,TRBV7-2,16,TRBJ2-1,CASSLVGGGAFHEQFF,TGTGCCAGCAGCTTAGTAGGCGGGGGGGCGTTCCATGAGCAGTTCTTC
-,-,TRBV5-1,15,TRBJ2-4,CASSLDLGYYNEQSF,TGCGCCAGCAGCTTGGATCTCGGGTATTACAATGAGCAGTCCTTC
few,-,TRBV18,15,TRBJ1-5,CASSTTGSANQPQHF,TGTGCCAGCTCAACAACAGGTTCAGCAAATCAGCCCCAGCATTTT
many,-,TRBV29-1,15,TRBJ1-1,CSVAPVAGMNTEAFF,TGCAGCGTTGCCCCGGTGGCAGGGATGAACACTGAAGCTTTCTTT
many,-,TRBV20-1,11,TRBJ2-1,CSARHQNEQFF,TGCAGTGCTAGACACCAAAATGAGCAGTTCTTC
many,-,TRBV6-5,15,TRBJ2-5,CASSYSVEGTETQYF,TGTGCCAGCAGTTACTCGGTTGAGGGAACAGAGACCCAGTACTTC
few,TRBD1,TRBV19,13,TRBJ1-2,CASQKDRMEGYTF,TGTGCCAGTCAAAAGGACAGGATGGAAGGCTACACCTTC
few,-,TRBV19,12,TRBJ1-5,CASRGGYQPQHF,TGTGCCAGTAGAGGAGGGTACCAGCCCCAGCATTTT
many,TRBD1,TRBV2,14,TRBJ2-7,CASSEGDRVDEQYF,TGTGCCAGCAGTGAGGGAGACAGGGTCGACGAGCAGTACTTC
few,TRBD1,TRBV5-1,17,TRBJ1-6,CASSATPGQGRDSPLHF,TGCGCCAGCAGCGCAACGCCGGGACAGGGGAGAGATTCACCCCTCCACTTT
many,-,TRBV7-9,14,TRBJ2-5,CASSFQDSGETQYF,TGTGCCAGCAGTTTCCAGGACAGCGGGGAGACCCAGTACTTC
-,-,TRBV30,17,TRBJ2-5,CAWIPWIGGGAQETQYF,TGTGCCTGGATTCCGTGGATCGGGGGTGGTGCCCAAGAGACCCAGTACTTC
-,-,TRBV19,12,TRBJ1-5,CASSIGVQPQHF,TGTGCCAGTAGTATTGGGGTGCAGCCCCAGCATTTT
many,TRBD1,TRBV18,14,TRBJ2-1,CASADRGSYNEQFF,TGTGCCAGCGCTGACAGGGGCTCCTACAATGAGCAGTTCTTC